The TCR beta chain under discussion was sequenced for a study of CD8 T cells in ankylosing spondylitis. CDR3 size: 14 residues. Germline V gives CDR1 MDHEN, CDR2 SYDVKM. V dropped 0 bases and J dropped 7 bases, with 13 bases sitting between them. TCRdb reprocessed the 5' RACE reads with MiXCR, giving one entry per CDR3 protein. Found here are about 840,000 distinct CDR3 sequences, about an eighth of them singletons; the top ten hold 0.45% to 0.6%. Overall study findings and caveats: Both synovial fluid and blood in reactive arthritis had previously been reported to carry some motif variants. What appeared characteristic of ankylosing spondylitis blood was a TCR beta motif of fewer than ten highly homologous variants.

Regarding this clonotype: Its antigen is undetermined.

Sequenced sample: blood, either unsorted or a sorted T cell fraction (not recorded which). The clonotype originates from a male donor with ankylosing spondylitis. V and J are TRBV28 and TRBJ2-7; no reliable D call. CDR3 in DNA: TGTGCCAGCAGTTTATGGGGCGGATTTTCAGAGCAGTACTTC. This codes for CASSLWGGFSEQYF.